These T cell receptor beta chains were read from a single sample in a study of shared clonotypes between healthy human individuals. Profiled with immunoSEQ multiplex PCR; TCRdb holds only in-frame clones, not every one. The table includes a few hundred thousand clones, about 96% detected once. The specimen was naive CD4+ T cells sorted from blood. These receptors originate from a woman under 40 in good health. CDR3s include the opening cysteine and the closing phenylalanine or tryptophan. The D gene is left open where the match is weak. Part of the rows lack a size; the others show once, few, many or a class for expanded clones.

TRBV7-9	-	TRBJ2-3	TRBD2	TGTGCCAGCAGCTTAAGTAGCGGGAGTGATACGCAGTATTTT	CASSLSSGSDTQYF
TRBV27	-	TRBJ1-6	TRBD1	TGTGCCAGCAGCCCAGACAGGGGAAATTCACCCCTCCACTTT	CASSPDRGNSPLHF
TRBV19	-	TRBJ2-7	-	TGTGCCAGTAGTACTGGACACGGAGGGAAGGGTGAGCAGTACTTC	CASSTGHGGKGEQYF
TRBV28	-	TRBJ1-5	TRBD1	TGTGCCAGCAGGTCCGGGACAGTTCAGCCCCAGCATTTT	CASRSGTVQPQHF
TRBV7-4	-	TRBJ2-7	TRBD2	TGTGCCAGCAGCCCAACTAGCGGCGACTCCTACGAGCAGTACTTC	CASSPTSGDSYEQYF
TRBV27	-	TRBJ2-1	TRBD2	TGTGCCAGCAGTTTATATCCTAGCGGGGATACCTACAATGAGCAGTTCTTC	CASSLYPSGDTYNEQFF
TRBV7-6	-	TRBJ1-3	-	TGTGCCAGCAGCTTGGGGAGGCGCGGGGTTGGAAACACCATATATTTT	CASSLGRRGVGNTIYF
TRBV30	-	TRBJ1-4	TRBD1	TGTGCCTGGAGCACGGCAGGGGGACTCCCAGGAGAAAAACTGTTTTTT	CAWSTAGGLPGEKLFF
TRBV27	-	TRBJ2-3	TRBD1	TGTGCCAGCAGTTTAGGAAGGACAGGGGGCACAGATACGCAGTATTTT	CASSLGRTGGTDTQYF
TRBV6-1	-	TRBJ2-4	-	TGTGCCAGCAGTGATCCGCGGGGGCTAGTCATTCAGTACTTC	CASSDPRGLVIQYF
TRBV9	-	TRBJ1-3	TRBD1	TGTGCCAGCAGCCTTACAGGGGGCTCTGGAAACACCATATATTTT	CASSLTGGSGNTIYF
TRBV27	-	TRBJ1-2	-	TGTGCCAGCAGTGCAAACAGGGTTGGCTACACCTTC	CASSANRVGYTF
TRBV2	-	TRBJ1-4	-	TGTGCCACCAAAGTAACGGAAAAACTGTTTTTT	CATKVTEKLFF
TRBV29-1	-	TRBJ1-5	TRBD1	TGCAGCGCGGGACAGGGAGGTACTCAGCCCCAGCATTTT	CSAGQGGTQPQHF
TRBV7-8	-	TRBJ1-1	TRBD1	TGTGCCAGCAGCCCAGACAGGGGGCGCACTGAAGCTTTCTTT	CASSPDRGRTEAFF
TRBV11-3	-	TRBJ2-4	-	TGTGCCAGCAGCTTAACGGGGCCAGGGGCCAAAAACATTCAGTACTTC	CASSLTGPGAKNIQYF
TRBV30	-	TRBJ2-2	TRBD2	TGTGCCTGGCTCCGCGGGAGGGCCGGGGAGCTGTTTTTT	CAWLRGRAGELFF
TRBV5-1	-	TRBJ1-5	TRBD1	TGCGCCAGCAGCTTGATGGGGACAGGGGGACAGCCCCAGCATTTT	CASSLMGTGGQPQHF
TRBV13	once	TRBJ2-1	-	TGTGCCAGCGGTCGGAGTAGTTCCTACAATGAGCAGTTCTTC	CASGRSSSYNEQFF
TRBV7-8	-	TRBJ2-7	TRBD2	TGTGCCAGCAGCTTAAGTTTTAGCGGGAGGAAGAACGAGCAGTACTTC	CASSLSFSGRKNEQYF
TRBV7-8	-	TRBJ1-4	-	TGTGCCAGCAGCTCCGATGGGGAGGGATGGGGGGCAACTAATGAAAAACTGTTTTTT	CASSSDGEGWGATNEKLFF
TRBV19	-	TRBJ1-5	-	TGTGCCAGTAAAATTTCGAGGACGGACAATCAGCCCCAGCATTTT	CASKISRTDNQPQHF
TRBV5-1	-	TRBJ2-1	-	TGCGCCAGCAGCCCGATCCCCGGGGCCTTGGGGAATGAGCAGTTCTTC	CASSPIPGALGNEQFF
TRBV6-1	-	TRBJ2-1	-	TGTGCCAGCAGTGCCGACTACTACAATGAGCAGTTCTTC	CASSADYYNEQFF
TRBV6-5	-	TRBJ1-1	-	TGTGCCAGCAGTGGGACTACAGGTGACACTGAAGCTTTCTTT	CASSGTTGDTEAFF
TRBV5-4	-	TRBJ2-3	TRBD2	TGTGCCAGCAGCCCCTCTAGCGGGAGCGCAGATACGCAGTATTTT	CASSPSSGSADTQYF
TRBV9	-	TRBJ1-2	-	TGTGCCAGCAGCGTAGACGGAAACTATGGCTACACCTTC	CASSVDGNYGYTF
TRBV20-1	-	TRBJ2-5	-	TGCTCCGTGGGGCCTGAGACCCAGTACTTC	CSVGPETQYF
TRBV4-1	-	TRBJ2-7	-	TGCGCCAGCAGCCAGACCGGACAGCCCTACGAGCAGTACTTC	CASSQTGQPYEQYF
TRBV6-5	-	TRBJ2-7	TRBD1	TGTGCCAGCAGTCAGGGGACAGGGGCTTCCTACGAGCAGTACTTC	CASSQGTGASYEQYF
TRBV29-1	-	TRBJ2-7	TRBD1	TGCAGCGTCCACCTTGCGACAGGGTATGCCTACGAGCAGTACTTC	CSVHLATGYAYEQYF
TRBV2	-	TRBJ2-2	TRBD1	TGTGCCAGCACCCGAGACAGGGTAGCCGGGGAGCTGTTTTTT	CASTRDRVAGELFF
TRBV28	-	TRBJ2-3	TRBD1	TGTGCCAGCAGTCCCCAGGGGGCCCCGGCAGATACGCAGTATTTT	CASSPQGAPADTQYF
TRBV12-5	-	TRBJ2-7	-	TGTGCTAGTGCCAAAGAGGGGGGACCCTACGAGCAGTACTTC	CASAKEGGPYEQYF
TRBV30	once	TRBJ2-7	-	TGTGCCTGGTTAGCGGAAACTAGCGAGCAGTACTTC	CAWLAETSEQYF
TRBV19	once	TRBJ2-2	-	TGTGCCAGTAGTCCAGTCCCGGCATCCCTGAACACCGGGGAGCTGTTTTTT	CASSPVPASLNTGELFF
TRBV18	-	TRBJ2-1	-	TGTGCCAGCTCCCCGGACTGGCGCTACAATGAGCAGTTCTTC	CASSPDWRYNEQFF